Listed here are 32 T cell receptor beta chains from one sample, sequenced in a study of spatial heterogeneity in lung cancer. Regarding time point: sample taken at primary tumor resection. TCRdb passed the 5' RACE reads through MiXCR, listing each CDR3 protein once. The table lists 2,000 to 2,500 distinct CDR3 sequences, roughly 9.3% of them singletons, with about 21% in the top ten. This material consisted of normal lung tissue next to the tumor, taken at surgery. The source is a female donor with early-stage non-small cell lung cancer.

The table lists this clonotype with many counts. V and J are TRBV7-2 and TRBJ2-2, with 12 nucleotides matching TRBD2. The V and J ends lost 5 bases and 4 bases, in that order; junction bases with no gene match: 11. This CDR3 spans 18 amino acids. Germline CDR1 is SGHTA and CDR2 is FQGNSA. Here the CDR3 reads CASSGTLAGGPATGELFF. DNA of the CDR3: TGTGCCAGCAGCGGTACCCTAGCGGGGGGGCCGGCCACCGGGGAGCTGTTTTTT.

This clonotype was observed many times. The chain carries TRBV4-1 and TRBJ2-3, with D possibly TRBD2 on 6 matching bases. The V end was cut by 1 base, the J end by 4 bases, with 12 bases between. There are 15 residues in the CDR3. CDR1 and CDR2 (germline): MGHRA, YSYEKL. The CDR3 protein is CASSQGGGSPDTQYF. CDR3 DNA sequence: TGCGCCAGCAGCCAAGGTGGAGGGTCTCCAGATACGCAGTATTTT.

This clonotype is termed medium-sized. The chain uses TRBV19 and TRBJ1-5, with D unresolved. V was clipped by 2 bases and J by 1 base, with 3 bases between them. The CDR3 runs 13 residues. Germline V gene sequence: CDR1 LNHDA, CDR2 SQIVND (reference sequence). For the CDR3, the DNA is TGTGCCAGTAGTATAACGAGCAATCAGCCCCAGCATTTT. It translates to CASSITSNQPQHF.

This clonotype ranks as medium-sized (0.01 to 0.1%). This chain uses TRBV2 with TRBJ2-7; possibly TRBD2 for D (6 bases). The germline gives CDR1 SNHLY, CDR2 FYNNEI. This CDR3 is 14 amino acids long. V was trimmed by 5 bases and J by 3 bases, leaving 14 bases between them. DNA for the CDR3: TGTGCCAGCAGTCGGGGGTTAGGTGGCTACGAGCAGTACTTC. Protein sequence: CASSRGLGGYEQYF.

This clonotype is judged medium-sized. The chain is built from TRBV6-5 and TRBJ1-5, with D maybe TRBD1 (5 bases). V lost 5 bases, J lost 3 bases, and 14 bases lay in between. Germline-derived CDR1 and CDR2 are MNHEY and SVGAGI. The CDR3 runs to 15 residues. CDR3 coding DNA: TGTGCCAGCAGTCCCGGGGGGGGTCCCAATCAGCCCCAGCATTTT. Amino acid sequence: CASSPGGGPNQPQHF.

The chain recombines TRBV11-2 with TRBJ1-5, with D hard to call. The CDR3 length is 13 residues. CDR1 is SGHAT, CDR2 FQNNGV, per germline. Trimming stripped 0 bases from V and 4 bases from J, with 4 bases between. CDR3 amino acids: CASSLDRNQPQHF. CDR3 nucleotide sequence: TGTGCCAGCAGCTTAGACCGAAATCAGCCCCAGCATTTT.

Relative to its sample, this clonotype is medium-sized. This chain uses TRBV20-1 with TRBJ2-2; 10 positions match TRBD1. V lost 5 bases and J lost 7; bases outside the gene matches: 7. There are 14 residues in the CDR3. Germline V lookup: CDR1 DFQATT, CDR2 SNEGSKA (reference sequence). The CDR3, as DNA: TGCAGTGCTCGACGACAGGGGGCCTACGGGGAGCTGTTTTTT. Translated, it gives CSARRQGAYGELFF.

By share, this clonotype ranks as medium-sized. The chain combines TRBV5-1 with TRBJ2-2; D is uncertain. V was shortened by 4 bases and J by 0 bases, with 10 bases between the two germline ends. There are 15 residues in the CDR3. Germline V lookup: CDR1 SGHRS, CDR2 YFSETQ. As DNA, the CDR3 is TGCGCCAGCAGCAAGGACCCTGCGAACACCGGGGAGCTGTTTTTT. It encodes CASSKDPANTGELFF.

The CDR3 here is CASSPTDRASGANVLTF. The CDR3 coding sequence is TGTGCCAGCAGCCCAACCGACAGGGCCTCTGGGGCCAACGTCCTGACTTTC. The chain couples TRBV5-4 to TRBJ2-6, with TRBD1 matching 7 bases. The length of the CDR3 is 17 residues. V lost 4 bases to trimming and J lost 0 bases; unmatched junction nucleotides: 7. Germline-derived CDR1 and CDR2 are SGHNT and YYREEE (reference sequence).

By sample share, this clonotype is medium-sized. The chain uses TRBV20-1 and TRBJ2-7; 10 positions match TRBD1. CDR1 and CDR2 (germline): DFQATT, SNEGSKA (reference sequence). The CDR3 consists of 15 residues. Losses at the gene ends were 3 bases for V and 2 bases for J; bases not matched to a gene: 7. CDR3 amino acids: CSARGRQGATYEQYF. The CDR3 coding sequence is TGCAGTGCTAGGGGGCGACAGGGGGCAACCTACGAGCAGTACTTC.

This clonotype is medium-sized. This sequence joins TRBV28 and TRBJ2-1; TRBD1 matches at 10 bases. Germline CDR1 reads MDHEN; CDR2 reads SYDVKM. The CDR3 totals 15 residues. The ends lost 3 bases at V and 7 bases at J; junction bases unmatched: 6. This chain's CDR3 is CASSLGQGLRNEQFF. In nucleotides, the CDR3 is TGTGCCAGCAGTTTGGGACAGGGGCTGAGGAATGAGCAGTTCTTC. Full variable domain (missing parts from reference TRBV28 and TRBJ2-1): DVKVTQSSRYLVKRTGEKVFLECVQDMDHENMFWYRQDPGLGLRLIYFSYDVKMKEKGDIPEGYSVSREKKERFSLILESASTNQTSMYLCASSLGQGLRNEQFFGPGTRLTVL.

The chain is built from TRBV29-1 and TRBJ2-2; D not resolved. V was clipped by 6 bases and J by 0 bases, with 17 bases between them. There are 16 residues in the CDR3. Germline V gene sequence: CDR1 SQVTM, CDR2 ANQGSEA. The CDR3 DNA reads as TGCAGCGTCGCCCCCGCGGAGAAGGCGAACACCGGGGAGCTGTTTTTT. It specifies CSVAPAEKANTGELFF.

This clonotype is labeled as medium-sized. In DNA form, the CDR3 reads TGCGCCAGCAGTCAGAGCCGCACTGAAGCTTTCTTT. Residues: CASSQSRTEAFF. This chain uses TRBV10-2 with TRBJ1-1, with unresolved D. Per the germline V gene, CDR1 is WSHSY and CDR2 is SAAADI. V lost 5 bases, J lost 4 bases, and 8 bases lay in between. The CDR3 extends over 12 amino acids.

This clonotype was detected only a few times. This chain connects TRBV28 to TRBJ2-1; 14 bases are a match to TRBD2. This CDR3 contains 15 residues. Germline assignment: CDR1 MDHEN and CDR2 SYDVKM. V dropped 8 bases and J dropped 7; count of bases not matched to a gene: 7. The CDR3 loop is CASGAGTSGSNEQFF. DNA for the CDR3: TGTGCCAGCGGAGCCGGGACTAGCGGGAGTAATGAGCAGTTCTTC. Filled out from reference TRBV28 and TRBJ2-1, the complete variable domain reads DVKVTQSSRYLVKRTGEKVFLECVQDMDHENMFWYRQDPGLGLRLIYFSYDVKMKEKGDIPEGYSVSREKKERFSLILESASTNQTSMYLCASGAGTSGSNEQFFGPGTRLTVL.

This clonotype was found many times. This chain links TRBV7-2 with TRBJ2-5; 7 bases fit TRBD2. Germline trimming cut 2 bases from V and 0 bases from J; bases unmatched to any gene: 3. From germline, CDR1 is SGHTA and CDR2 FQGNSA. The CDR3 is made up of 15 amino acids. Here the CDR3 DNA reads TGTGCCAGCAGCTTACTAGCGGCGAACCAAGAGACCCAGTACTTC. This sequence encodes CASSLLAANQETQYF.

The chain links TRBV18 to TRBJ2-6, with 11 bases that match TRBD1. Per the germline V gene, CDR1 is KGHSH and CDR2 is LQKENI. The CDR3 consists of 18 residues. With 4 bases clipped from V and 1 base from J, the junction kept 6 bases outside the gene matches. The CDR3 DNA follows: TGTGCCAGCTCACGGACAGGGGGCGCTTCTTCTGGGGCCAACGTCCTGACTTTC. This translates into CASSRTGGASSGANVLTF.

This clonotype was seen ten or more times. The chain combines TRBV3-1 with TRBJ2-2, with D perhaps TRBD1 (7 bases). The CDR3 runs 15 residues. Germline V CDR1 and CDR2: LGHDT, YNNKEL (reference sequence). The germline V and J ends were trimmed by 4 bases and 1 base, with 10 bases remaining between them. The CDR3 spells CASSPRDRNTGELFF. As DNA, the CDR3 is TGTGCCAGCAGCCCGCGGGACAGGAACACCGGGGAGCTGTTTTTT.

The rearrangement joins TRBV6-6 to TRBJ2-5, with no clear D. There are 18 residues in the CDR3. V was clipped by 5 bases and J by 7 bases, with 29 bases between them. The V gene's germline CDR1 is MNHNY and CDR2 SVGAGI (reference sequence). CDR3 amino acids: CASSPLGPERKAFWTQYF. The DNA of the CDR3 is TGTGCCAGCAGTCCCTTAGGCCCCGAGAGGAAGGCTTTCTGGACCCAGTACTTC.

This clonotype showed up just a few times. V usage is TRBV19 and J usage is TRBJ1-4, with a weak D call TRBD1 (6 bases). CDR1 LNHDA and CDR2 SQIVND come from the germline V gene (reference sequence). The CDR3 sequence is 16 residues long. Trimming left V 8 bases short and J 5 bases short, with 21 bases between. The DNA of the CDR3 is TGTGCCAGTGGGGGCCGCTTCACCCCAATAAATGAAAAACTGTTTTTT. The encoded protein is CASGGRFTPINEKLFF.

This clonotype is classed as medium-sized. V and J are TRBV12-3 or TRBV12-4 and TRBJ2-5; D is possibly TRBD1 or TRBD2 (7 bases each). The CDR3 loop spans 14 amino acids. V was clipped by 1 base and J by 4 bases, with 10 bases between them. This CDR3 reads CASSLGRGGETQYF. The DNA for the CDR3 is TGTGCCAGCAGTTTAGGCAGGGGGGGAGAGACCCAGTACTTC.

The V gene is TRBV7-2, the J gene TRBJ2-7; TRBD1 might be the D (5 bases). CDR1 is SGHTA, CDR2 FQGNSA, per germline. The CDR3 is 14 amino acids. Trimming removed 1 base at V and 3 bases at J, with 10 bases between. CDR3 sequence: CASSLVATVYEQYF. The CDR3 region has the DNA TGTGCCAGCAGCTTAGTTGCGACAGTCTACGAGCAGTACTTC.

This clonotype was observed a few times. V usage is TRBV19 and J usage is TRBJ1-4, with D hard to call. Germline V gives CDR1 LNHDA, CDR2 SQIVND (reference sequence). The CDR3 sequence is 14 residues long. Trimming took 3 bases from V and 4 from J, leaving 9 bases between them. The CDR3 bases are TGTGCCAGTAGTATGGCCGGGAATAATGAAAAACTGTTTTTT. Translating it yields CASSMAGNNEKLFF.

Turning to this clonotype: This clone may be a read error of a much larger clone one base away. The genes are TRBV13 and TRBJ1-1; D ambiguous. Trimming took 5 bases from V and 1 from J, leaving 11 bases between them. Germline CDR1 and CDR2: PRHDT and FYEKMQ (reference sequence). The CDR3 covers 14 residues. In DNA form, the CDR3 reads TGTGCCAGCAGCGAATCCCGCAAGAACACTGAAGCTTTCTTT. Its protein product is CASSESRKNTEAFF.

This clonotype qualifies as medium-sized. The V gene is TRBV11-3, the J gene TRBJ1-2, with D unresolved. The CDR3 runs to 13 residues. The V end lost 1 base, the J end lost 4 bases, and 7 bases lay between the germline ends. CDR1 is SGHNT and CDR2 is YENEEA in the germline V gene. CDR3 amino acids: CASSLVGGYGYTF. The CDR3 nucleotides read TGTGCCAGCAGCTTAGTCGGAGGCTATGGCTACACCTTC. Supplemented by reference TRBV11-3 and TRBJ1-2, the full variable domain reads EAGVVQSPRYKIIEKKQPVAFWCNPISGHNTLYWYLQNLGQGPELLIRYENEEAVDDSQLPKDRFSAERLKGVDSTLKIQPAELGDSAVYLCASSLVGGYGYTFGSGTRLTVV.

This clonotype is medium-sized within its sample. The CDR3 protein is CSVVGNGMNTEAFF. The CDR3 DNA reads TGCAGCGTCGTGGGGAACGGGATGAACACTGAAGCTTTCTTT. The genes are TRBV29-1 and TRBJ1-1; no definite D call. V was cut by 6 bases and J by 0 bases, with 14 bases left in between. Germline CDR1 reads SQVTM; CDR2 reads ANQGSEA. The CDR3 is 14 residues long.

Sample share makes this clonotype large (0.1 to 1%). J is TRBJ2-6 and V is TRBV19; D uncertain. There are 15 residues in the CDR3. V dropped 6 bases and J dropped 0 bases, with 9 bases sitting between them. Looked up from germline, CDR1 is LNHDA and CDR2 is SQIVND (reference sequence). This chain's CDR3 is CASSLRFSGANVLTF. CDR3 nucleotide sequence: TGTGCCAGTAGCCTGAGATTCTCTGGGGCCAACGTCCTGACTTTC.

This clonotype was seen many times. The rearrangement joins TRBV3-1 to TRBJ2-2, with D unclear. From germline, CDR1 is LGHDT and CDR2 YNNKEL (reference sequence). This CDR3 comprises 13 residues. V lost 0 bases and J lost 5, with 4 bases in between. The CDR3 is CASSQELTGELFF. CDR3 nucleotides: TGTGCCAGCAGCCAAGAGTTAACCGGGGAGCTGTTTTTT.

CDR3 in amino acids: CASSFSGDDGYTF. The DNA of the CDR3 is TGTGCCAGCAGCTTTTCAGGGGATGATGGCTACACCTTC. The chain is built from TRBV7-2 and TRBJ1-2, with a tentative D call TRBD1 (6 bases). With 3 bases removed from V and 6 bases from J, the gap between germline ends came to 11 bases. The CDR3 length is 13 residues. Germline V gene lookup returns CDR1 SGHTA and CDR2 FQGNSA.

CDR3 sequence (DNA): TGTGCCAGCAGCTTCGGGGAGGAGCAGCCCCAGCATTTT. Translation gives CASSFGEEQPQHF. The chain joins TRBV11-2 to TRBJ1-5; D remains unclear. This CDR3 has 13 amino acids. Germline CDR1 SGHAT, CDR2 FQNNGV. With 3 bases removed from V and 7 bases from J, the gap between germline ends came to 10 bases.

The chain links TRBV23-1 to TRBJ2-7; 8 nucleotides agree with TRBD1. TRBV23-1 is marked as an open reading frame, function uncertain. The V and J ends lost 7 bases and 4 bases, in that order; junction bases with no gene match: 9. This CDR3 is 14 amino acids long. The CDR3 sequence: CASTLVQGGYEQYF. The DNA for the CDR3 is TGCGCCAGCACGTTGGTACAGGGGGGTTACGAGCAGTACTTC.

This clonotype is judged medium-sized. This chain connects TRBV7-2 to TRBJ1-2; D remains unclear. Trimming pared 1 base from V and 0 bases from J, leaving 12 bases between. The germline V gene has CDR1 SGHTA and CDR2 FQGNSA. CDR3 length equals 16 residues. The CDR3 DNA reads as TGTGCCAGCAGCTTAGGGTCGGGGAGGGCTAACTATGGCTACACCTTC. This codes for CASSLGSGRANYGYTF. The entire variable domain, with the rest obtained from reference TRBV7-2 and TRBJ1-2, is as follows: GAGVSQSPSNKVTEKGKDVELRCDPISGHTALYWYRQSLGQGLEFLIYFQGNSAPDKSGLPSDRFSAERTGGSVSTLTIQRTQQEDSAVYLCASSLGSGRANYGYTFGSGTRLTVV.

By frequency in the sample, this clonotype is medium-sized. The DNA of the CDR3 is TGTGCCAGCAGCCCAGAAGCATCGGGGCAGCAGTACGAGCAGTACTTC. Protein sequence: CASSPEASGQQYEQYF. The chain is built from TRBV7-9 and TRBJ2-7; D could derive from TRBD1 or TRBD2 (5 bases each). The germline CDR1 and CDR2 sequences are SEHNR and FQNEAQ (reference sequence). The CDR3 contains 16 residues. Trimming pared 5 bases from V and 4 bases from J, leaving 21 bases between.